These T cell receptor beta chains were read from a single sample in a study of blood T cell repertoires in COVID-19. This table comes from immunoSEQ multiplex PCR, and its TCRdb copy is limited to in-frame clones, with some not included. The sample contains 150,000 to 200,000 clones, approximately 91% of which appear only once. Material for sequencing was PBMCs or T cells enriched from blood (not recorded which). These receptors were collected from a woman aged 18-29 years who had recovered from COVID-19. The CDR3 runs from the conserved cysteine through the conserved F or W. The D gene is left open where the match is weak. Rows may omit the clone size; those that give it use once, few, many or a size class.

D gene: .; clone size: .; V gene: TRBV3-1/TRBV3-2; J gene: TRBJ2-7; CDR3 protein: CASSQQTGPYEQYF; CDR3 DNA: TGTGCCAGCAGCCAGCAGACAGGTCCCTACGAGCAGTACTTC
D gene: .; clone size: .; V gene: TRBV29-1; J gene: TRBJ1-1; CDR3 protein: CSAATGNTEAFF; CDR3 DNA: TGCAGCGCCGCGACAGGGAACACTGAAGCTTTCTTT
D gene: .; clone size: .; V gene: TRBV7-9; J gene: TRBJ2-4; CDR3 protein: CASSSPGEGGIQYF; CDR3 DNA: TGTGCCAGCAGCTCTCCCGGCGAGGGTGGCATTCAGTACTTC
D gene: TRBD2; clone size: .; V gene: TRBV4-1; J gene: TRBJ2-1; CDR3 protein: CASSRIAGGMGEQFF; CDR3 DNA: TGCGCCAGCAGCCGGATAGCGGGAGGGATGGGGGAGCAGTTCTTC
D gene: TRBD1; clone size: .; V gene: TRBV7-9; J gene: TRBJ2-7; CDR3 protein: CASSPSTGSYEQYF; CDR3 DNA: TGTGCCAGCAGCCCCTCGACAGGGTCGTACGAGCAGTACTTC
D gene: .; clone size: .; V gene: TRBV9; J gene: TRBJ2-3; CDR3 protein: CASSVGWSRSYTDTQYF; CDR3 DNA: TGTGCCAGCAGCGTAGGTTGGTCGAGGAGCTACACAGATACGCAGTATTTT
D gene: .; clone size: .; V gene: TRBV18; J gene: TRBJ2-7; CDR3 protein: CASSPPSQQGNPYEQYF; CDR3 DNA: TGTGCCAGCTCACCACCGTCCCAGCAGGGCAACCCCTACGAGCAGTACTTC
D gene: .; clone size: .; V gene: TRBV7-8; J gene: TRBJ2-5; CDR3 protein: CASSSYGELGKETQYF; CDR3 DNA: TGTGCCAGCAGTTCCTACGGGGAGCTGGGTAAAGAGACCCAGTACTTC
D gene: TRBD2; clone size: .; V gene: TRBV28; J gene: TRBJ2-1; CDR3 protein: CASNSGGPYNEQFF; CDR3 DNA: TGTGCCAGCAACAGCGGGGGCCCCTACAATGAGCAGTTCTTC
D gene: TRBD2; clone size: .; V gene: TRBV27; J gene: TRBJ2-3; CDR3 protein: CASSLLAGGDSGTDTQYF; CDR3 DNA: TGTGCCAGCAGTTTGCTAGCGGGAGGAGATTCTGGTACAGATACGCAGTATTTT
D gene: .; clone size: .; V gene: TRBV13; J gene: TRBJ1-4; CDR3 protein: CASRASGLGVEKLFF; CDR3 DNA: TGTGCCAGCAGAGCCTCGGGACTTGGGGTTGAAAAACTGTTTTTT
D gene: TRBD1; clone size: .; V gene: TRBV11-1; J gene: TRBJ2-3; CDR3 protein: CASSYNRDRVSDTQYF; CDR3 DNA: TGTGCCAGCAGCTATAACCGGGACAGGGTTTCCGATACGCAGTATTTT
D gene: TRBD1; clone size: few; V gene: TRBV25-1; J gene: TRBJ1-2; CDR3 protein: CASISPRDRSLLF; CDR3 DNA: TGTGCCAGCATCTCACCCCGGGACAGAAGTTTACTCTTC
D gene: TRBD1; clone size: .; V gene: TRBV30; J gene: TRBJ1-1; CDR3 protein: CAWDRQGASRTEAFF; CDR3 DNA: TGTGCCTGGGACCGACAGGGAGCGAGTAGGACTGAAGCTTTCTTT
D gene: .; clone size: .; V gene: TRBV18; J gene: TRBJ2-5; CDR3 protein: CASSPLGQASLETQYF; CDR3 DNA: TGTGCCAGCTCACCACTTGGACAAGCGTCTCTGGAGACCCAGTACTTC
D gene: TRBD1; clone size: .; V gene: TRBV12-3/TRBV12-4; J gene: TRBJ2-7; CDR3 protein: CASSNRGYEQYF; CDR3 DNA: TGTGCCAGCAGCAACAGGGGGTACGAGCAGTACTTC